The present T cell receptor beta chain was sequenced within a study of monozygotic twins with inflammatory bowel disease. TCRdb derives one entry per CDR3 protein from the 5' RACE reads, leaving out DNA. Its clone listing holds some 330,000 distinct CDR3 sequences. The CDR3 is 11 residues long. Germline values: CDR1 SEHNR, CDR2 FQNEAQ (reference sequence). The chain recombines TRBV7-9 with TRBJ1-1. The source is a human donor with ulcerative colitis or Crohn's disease, or a healthy co-twin of an affected twin (not recorded which). Sequenced sample: blood. The CDR3 protein is CASSLVRNPFF.